Detailed here is one T cell receptor (beta chain). This clone was seen just once. Its binding antigen is unknown. It has no much larger one-base neighbor in the sample; base qualities were not kept. The collaborating institutions used their own protocols to collect whole blood in K2EDTA tubes. For TCRbeta analysis, collaborators shipped samples as frozen whole blood, isolated PBMCs, or DNA extracted from either of those sample types. This sample is drawn from a study of blood T cell repertoires in COVID-19 (TCRdb year 2020). In terms of the full investigation: Samples from collaborators originated in the United States, Italy and Spain and spanned both the acute and convalescent phases of COVID-19. The prospective study material was composed of cDNA or gDNA derived from T cells, B-cell-depleted T cells, or PBMCs. Subjects who had been exposed to COVID-19, were actively infected with it, or had recovered from it provided the deeply sampled blood TCRbeta repertoires that made up the dataset. The repertoires were made available in a free public database intended to serve as a resource for research on the immune response to SARS-CoV-2. The samples were drawn from two sources: the first 160 participants of the ongoing ImmuneRACE study, and 1,200 or so subjects contributed by 6 global collaborators. Nearly every sample came with metadata listing a de-identified subject ID, COVID-19 status, age in years and sex. Where available, HLA class I and class II types were obtained from metadata supplied by the sample provider rather than from assay-based typing.

Points the paper makes about the study in general: How much clinical and demographic metadata was included differed by source and by participant, and the metadata was provided uncurated.

Inclusive of the bounding cysteine and phenylalanine, the CDR3 is 11 residues long. This entry keeps only the CDR3 DNA: 33 bases, framed from base 1. TCRbeta CDR3 regions were amplified from genomic DNA using the immunoSEQ Assay, a bias-controlled multiplex PCR. Turning to the authors' computational methods: Within the assay, amplification of reference gene primers was used to estimate how many nucleated cells each sample contained. To quantify the absolute abundance of each unique TCRbeta CDR3 rearrangement, sequence reads were collapsed and filtered. Productive Simpson clonality was computed per sample as the square root of Simpson's diversity index over productive rearrangements. TCRdb took this table from immuneACCESS and kept in-frame rearrangements with V and J called. Such tables lack part of the clones; where checked against another copy, unresolved V genes explain under half of the gap, and the rest is unexplained. The D gene and trimming were derived from the DNA, and the V and J assignments and clone size from that table. The sample data list some 250,000 clones, and 81% of these were observed just once. The ten largest clones add up to 2.5% to 3.5% of the sample.

Specimen: peripheral blood. The sequence links TRBV12-1 to TRBJ2-5; TRBD2 was called by the table and not checked on the DNA. TRBV12-1 is shown as a pseudogene. This TCR came from a woman aged 60 to 75 with active or convalescent COVID-19. The CDR3 region has the sequence CASRPGETQYF. In nucleotides, the sequence is TGTGCCAGCAGGCCGGGGGAGACCCAGTACTTC.